This paragraph covers one T cell receptor (beta chain) sequence. This table comes from immunoSEQ multiplex PCR, and its TCRdb copy is limited to in-frame clones, with some not included. The repertoire holds hundreds of thousands of clones, with 87% as singletons. This specimen belongs to a study of blood T cell repertoires in COVID-19. Study as a whole: Sample material is recorded as cDNA or gDNA derived from T cells, B-cell-depleted T cells, or PBMCs.

The CDR3 is made up of 17 amino acids. The V gene's germline CDR1 is LGHNA and CDR2 YSLEER. V lost 2 bases, J lost 1 base, and 5 bases stayed unmatched. The TCR sequence derives from a middle-aged woman who had recovered from COVID-19. Specimen: peripheral blood. This rearrangement joins TRBV4-3 to TRBJ2-5, with TRBD2 identical over 12 bases. CDR3 amino acids: CASSQWTSGDLQETQYF. Here the CDR3 DNA reads TGCGCCAGCAGCCAATGGACTAGCGGGGACCTCCAAGAGACCCAGTACTTC.